This TCR beta chain was recovered during a study of shared clonotypes between healthy human individuals. Study-level information: Aged between 18 and 49, the donors were a couple of women and a few men.

This CDR3 contains 16 residues. The germline CDR1 and CDR2 sequences are SGHDT and YYEEEE. Unmatched junction bases numbered 5, after V lost 2 bases and J lost 4 bases. Unsorted samples used some 89 million PBMCs for genomic DNA. Replicate PCRs were loaded with 250 to 350 ng DNA from unsorted PBMC, some 33,000 T cell genomes. Produced via immunoSEQ multiplex PCR; TCRdb's table is partial and in-frame only. The sample holds about 490,000 clones; around 80% are singletons and the top ten take approximately 12%. The sequence derives from a woman aged 40-49 years in good health. Some clones in this sample may be carry-over from other donors' samples. Sequenced: PBMCs. The chain links TRBV5-6 to TRBJ1-5; TRBD1 matches 11 bases. DNA for the CDR3: TGTGCCAGCAGCTTCGGACAGGGGGCGGGAAATCAGCCCCAGCATTTT. Residues: CASSFGQGAGNQPQHF.